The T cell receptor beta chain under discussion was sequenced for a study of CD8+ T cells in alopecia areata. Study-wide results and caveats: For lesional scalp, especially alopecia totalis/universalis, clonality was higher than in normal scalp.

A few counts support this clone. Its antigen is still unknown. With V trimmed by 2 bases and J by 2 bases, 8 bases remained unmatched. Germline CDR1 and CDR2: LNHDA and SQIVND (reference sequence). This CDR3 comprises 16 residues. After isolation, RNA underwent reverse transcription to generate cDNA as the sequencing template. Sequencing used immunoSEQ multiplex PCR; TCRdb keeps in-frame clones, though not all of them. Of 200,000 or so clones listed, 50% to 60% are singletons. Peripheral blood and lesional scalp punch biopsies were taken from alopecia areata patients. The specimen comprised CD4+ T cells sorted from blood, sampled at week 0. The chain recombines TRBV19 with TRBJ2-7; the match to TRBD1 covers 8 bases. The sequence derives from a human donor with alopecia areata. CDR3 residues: CASSIIGADRAYEQYF. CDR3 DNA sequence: TGTGCCAGTAGTATAATAGGGGCGGACAGGGCCTACGAGCAGTACTTC.